These T cell receptor beta chains were read from a single sample in a study of cytotoxic CD8 clonotypes in ibrutinib-treated CLL. Using immunoSEQ multiplex PCR, the repertoire was profiled, and TCRdb retains in-frame clones only, with some absent. The sample has thousands of clones; under 85% are singletons. The sequencing here drew on PBMCs, taken before ibrutinib treatment. The source is a human donor with chronic lymphocytic leukemia. Each CDR3 is given with its conserved first and last residue. Fields, in order: D gene, clone size, V gene, J gene, CDR3 DNA, CDR3 protein. D genes are given only for firm matches. Expanded clones are given a class, and other clones once, few, many or no size at all.

>TRBD2|.|TRBV5-1|TRBJ2-2
TGCGCCAGCAGCTTGTCTAGCGGGAGAGGGACCGGGGAGCTGTTTTTT
CASSLSSGRGTGELFF
>.|.|TRBV6-6|TRBJ2-7
TGTGCCAGCAGGTCCGGAGACGAGCAGTACTTC
CASRSGDEQYF
>TRBD2|.|TRBV18|TRBJ2-7
TGTGCCAGCTCGCCTACAGGGGTGGCACTAGCGGGAGGGGAATACGAGCAGTACTTC
CASSPTGVALAGGEYEQYF
>TRBD2|few|TRBV6-1|TRBJ2-7
TGTGCCAGCAGGCCAGGGAGCGGGGGCTACGAGCAGTACTTC
CASRPGSGGYEQYF
>TRBD2|.|TRBV10-3|TRBJ2-7
TGTGCCATCAGATCCGCGACTAGCGACGAGCAGTACTTC
CAIRSATSDEQYF
>TRBD2|.|TRBV2|TRBJ2-7
TGTGCCAGCCCCCCGGGGACTAGCGGGAGGAAGAGCCACGAGCAGTACTTC
CASPPGTSGRKSHEQYF
>TRBD1|.|TRBV4-2|TRBJ1-4
TGTGCCAGCAGCCAAGATCGGACGGGACAGGGAGTTGAAAAACTGTTTTTT
CASSQDRTGQGVEKLFF
>.|.|TRBV21-1|TRBJ2-3
TGTGCCAGCAGCAAATTGCGAGGGGTCAGGAGTCGGGGAGATACGCAGTATTTT
CASSKLRGVRSRGDTQYF
>.|.|TRBV19|TRBJ1-5
TGTGCCACTTCTGACGTCAATCAGCCCCAGCATTTT
CATSDVNQPQHF
>.|.|TRBV5-4|TRBJ2-6
TGTGCCAGCAGCCAAAGCCGGGACACTCTCTCTGGGGCCAACGTCCTGACTTTC
CASSQSRDTLSGANVLTF
>TRBD2|medium-sized|TRBV27|TRBJ2-7
TGTGCCAGCAGTTCTGTACTAGCGGGAGGGCCCGAGCAGTACTTC
CASSSVLAGGPEQYF
>.|.|TRBV12-2|TRBJ2-2
TGTGCAAGTCGCTTAGATCGGCTAGCGGGAGGAGACCGGGGAGCTGTTTTT
CASRLDRLAGGDRGAVF
>.|few|TRBV5-1|TRBJ2-5
TGTGCCAGCAGCTTGGGCAGGGGCTATGAGACCCAGTACTTC
CASSLGRGYETQYF
>.|.|TRBV30|TRBJ2-1
TGTGCCTGGAGTGTACTTACCACCGACGGCTCCTACAATGAGCAGTTCTTC
CAWSVLTTDGSYNEQFF
>.|few|TRBV19|TRBJ1-2
TGTGCCAGTAGTCAGAGTCCCTATGGCTACACCTTC
CASSQSPYGYTF
>TRBD1|.|TRBV5-1|TRBJ1-4
TGCGCCAGCAGCCCATCCGGGACAGGGTATCAAAAACTGTTTTTT
CASSPSGTGYQKLFF
>.|.|TRBV5-1|TRBJ2-1
TGCGCCAGCAGCATCCGGGAGAGCTCCTACAATGAGCAGTTCTTC
CASSIRESSYNEQFF
>.|few|TRBV27|TRBJ1-4
TGTGCCAGCAGTTGGGGGGGGGAACCGAGTGAAAAACTGTTTTTT
CASSWGGEPSEKLFF
>TRBD1|.|TRBV18|TRBJ2-2
TGTGCCAGCTCACCAAGGACGACAGGGGCCACCGGGGAGCTGTTTTTT
CASSPRTTGATGELFF
>TRBD1|.|TRBV5-4|TRBJ1-4
TGTGCCAGCAGTAAAATCGACAGGGGTAATGAAAAACTGTTTTTT
CASSKIDRGNEKLFF
>TRBD2|.|TRBV27|TRBJ2-3
TGTGCCAGCAGTACTAGCGGGGGAATCACAGATACGCAGTATTTT
CASSTSGGITDTQYF
>.|once|TRBV18|TRBJ1-1
TGTGCCAGCTCACGGACCTTTAACACTGAAGCTTTCTTT
CASSRTFNTEAFF
>.|few|TRBV28|TRBJ1-2
TGTGCCAGCAGTCCTCACGGGGCGGGCTATGGCTACACCTTC
CASSPHGAGYGYTF
>.|.|TRBV5-4|TRBJ1-1
TGTGCCAGCAGCTTGGAGTTGGGAAACACTGAAGCTTTCTTT
CASSLELGNTEAFF
>.|.|TRBV6-1|TRBJ1-5
TGTGCCAGCAGTGAACGCAGGGTTAGCAATCAGCCCCAGCATTTT
CASSERRVSNQPQHF
>.|.|TRBV19|TRBJ1-1
TGTGCCAGTAGTATAGAAGGACGGCCGAACACTGAAGCTTTCTTT
CASSIEGRPNTEAFF
>.|medium-sized|TRBV9|TRBJ2-2
TGTGCCAGCAGCGTTGGGACAACAAACACCGGGGAGCTGTTTTTT
CASSVGTTNTGELFF
>.|.|TRBV7-9|TRBJ1-1
TGTGCCAGCAGCTTAGGGTGGGGGCCGCGGACTGAAGCTTTCTTT
CASSLGWGPRTEAFF
>TRBD2|.|TRBV7-3|TRBJ2-4
TGTGCCAGCAGCTTAACGGCCCTAGGATCCACGGGGGGAAACATTCAGTACTTC
CASSLTALGSTGGNIQYF
>TRBD2|.|TRBV28|TRBJ2-3
TGTGCCAGCAGTTTAAAAGCGGGAATAGGTGATACGCAGTATTTT
CASSLKAGIGDTQYF
>.|.|TRBV10-3|TRBJ1-2
TGTGCCATCTTAAAGACAGGACTTAACAACTATGGCTACACCTTC
CAILKTGLNNYGYTF
>.|once|TRBV5-1|TRBJ2-1
TGCGCCAGCAGCTTTAGCTTGGGTGAGCAGTTCTTC
CASSFSLGEQFF
>.|hyperexpanded|TRBV9|TRBJ2-1
TGTGCCAGCAGCCCAGATGTTGTGAATGAGCAGTTCTTC
CASSPDVVNEQFF
>.|.|TRBV18|TRBJ1-1
TGTGCCAGCTCCGCGAGTGGGACACCTGACGAAGCTTTCTTT
CASSASGTPDEAFF
>.|.|TRBV13|TRBJ2-3
TGTGCCAGCAGCTTATACGGGTCTAGCACAGATACGCAGTATTTT
CASSLYGSSTDTQYF
>TRBD2|.|TRBV5-6|TRBJ2-3
TGTGCCAGCAGCTTGTATTTAGCGGGCCTTGCGGATACGCAGTATTTT
CASSLYLAGLADTQYF
>.|.|TRBV6-1|TRBJ2-3
TGTGCCAGCACCAGAGACGGGCCCGACACAGATACGCAGTATTTT
CASTRDGPDTDTQYF
>.|.|TRBV5-4|TRBJ1-1
TGTGCCAGCAGCTTGGACTACAGGGTGAACACTGAAGCTTTCTTT
CASSLDYRVNTEAFF
>.|.|TRBV9|TRBJ1-1
TGTGCCAGCAGCGTATCCAGCGGGGCTCTGAACACTGAAGCTTTCTTT
CASSVSSGALNTEAFF
>.|.|TRBV27|TRBJ1-1
TGTGCCAGCAGTTTAGACGTGGGCACTGAAGCTTTCTTT
CASSLDVGTEAFF
>TRBD2|.|TRBV11-2|TRBJ2-1
TGTGCCAGCAGCTTAGGTCCTAGCGGGAGACCCCAAAATGAGCAGTTCTTC
CASSLGPSGRPQNEQFF
>.|.|TRBV4-1|TRBJ2-2
TGCGCCAGCAGCCAAGACCCCGGAGGGCGCGGCGGGGAGCTGTTTTTT
CASSQDPGGRGGELFF
>.|once|TRBV5-1|TRBJ2-7
TGCGCCAGCAGACAGGGAGACTACGAGCAGTACTTC
CASRQGDYEQYF
>TRBD1|.|TRBV7-9|TRBJ2-5
TGTGCCAGCAGCTCGCCCGGGACAGGGAAAGAGACCCAGTACTTC
CASSSPGTGKETQYF
>.|few|TRBV19|TRBJ2-5
TGTGCCAGTAGTTGGGGCCTACAAGAGACCCAGTACTTC
CASSWGLQETQYF
>.|.|TRBV28|TRBJ1-2
TGTGCCACCTTCTACCTGGAGGACTATGGCTACACCTTC
CATFYLEDYGYTF
>.|.|TRBV18|TRBJ1-5
TGTGCCAGCTCACGAGGCAATCAGCCCCAGCATTTT
CASSRGNQPQHF
>.|.|TRBV6-5|TRBJ2-7
TGTGCCAGCAGTTACAGGTCAGGGGCCTACGAGCAGTACTTC
CASSYRSGAYEQYF
>.|.|TRBV18|TRBJ1-1
TGTGCCAGCTCACCACCAAAAGGTCGGAACACTGAAGCTTTCTTT
CASSPPKGRNTEAFF
>.|.|TRBV11-2|TRBJ1-1
TGTGCCAGCGGCGCCCAGGGGTACACTGAAGCTTTCTTT
CASGAQGYTEAFF
>.|.|TRBV7-3|TRBJ2-6
TGTGCCAGCAGCGCGACAGGAGACTCTGGGGCCAACGTCCTGACTTTC
CASSATGDSGANVLTF